The clone carrying this TCR beta chain was picked up many times. Its antigen is not known. This specimen comes from a study of read filtering for tumor transcriptome and immune sequencing. For the study at large: IR-seq gave about 3.5 to 11 million TCR reads per sample; RNA-seq gave about 80 to 1,400.

At the time of active disease, bone marrow was collected from every patient. Regarding the study as a whole: Sorted CD138-negative bone marrow cells were not purified T cells.

The library was built from approximately 400 ng RNA with molecular barcoded adaptors for alpha/delta and beta/gamma chains. TCRdb itself ran the reads through MiXCR, one entry per CDR3 protein. The sample has more than 30,000 distinct CDR3 sequences; around a sixth are singletons. The length of the CDR3 is 14 residues. Looked up from germline, CDR1 is MDHEN and CDR2 is SYDVKM. V was clipped by 3 bases and J by 7 bases, with 12 bases between them. The source is a donor at least 40 years old with multiple myeloma. V usage is TRBV28 and J usage is TRBJ1-4; D may be TRBD1 (5 bases). Sequencing was carried out using a population of CD138-negative cells sorted from bone marrow. The DNA of the CDR3 is TGTGCCAGCAGTTTCGAGGGGCGGGTTGAAAAACTGTTTTTT. This codes for CASSFEGRVEKLFF.